This T cell receptor beta chain was identified in a study of cytomegalovirus exposure and HLA in healthy donors. Study findings and constraints: Association of a missense DCLRE1C variant with TCR beta V- and J-gene trimming was reported in a later analysis. By HLA locus, TCR association rates varied in a later analysis, with DRB1 showing the most and HLA-C the fewest.

Germline CDR1 and CDR2: SNHLY and FYNNEI. The CDR3 extends over 13 amino acids. Trimming at V came to 5 bases and at J to 6 bases, leaving 6 bases not matched to a gene. On this clone: Its antigen is not known.

PCR employed 60 Vbeta and 13 Jbeta primers. The data were produced by immunoSEQ multiplex PCR, yet TCRdb's version contains in-frame clones alone and is incomplete. The sample records over 150,000 clones, 75% to 90% being singletons. The sequence was obtained from a woman aged 45-60 years in good health and CMV-seropositive. What was sequenced was PBMCs. This rearrangement joins TRBV2 to TRBJ1-2; 7 nucleotides agree with TRBD1. The CDR3 DNA sequence: TGTGCCAGCAGTAAACCTGGACAGGATGGCTACACCTTC. Encoded protein: CASSKPGQDGYTF.